A selection of T cell receptor beta chains follows, all from one sample in a study of coeliac disease. Method: immunoSEQ multiplex PCR; TCRdb's copy keeps in-frame clones and lacks some. The repertoire holds 4,200 or so clones, with approximately 63% as singletons. Sequencing used intraepithelial lymphocytes from the gut. These receptors came from a man aged 65 to 79 with active celiac disease. The CDR3 runs from the conserved cysteine through the conserved F or W. Fields, in order: D gene, V gene, clone size, J gene, CDR3 protein, CDR3 DNA. A D gene is named only where the DNA matches it firmly. Clone size is not always given. Where it is, it says once, few, many or a class for expanded clones.

TRBD1,TRBV4-2,-,TRBJ1-2,CASSQDRGSYYGYTF,TGTGCCAGCAGCCAGGACAGGGGGTCCTACTATGGCTACACCTTC
TRBD2,TRBV30,-,TRBJ2-3,CAWSGGRGADTQYF,TGTGCCTGGAGTGGCGGGAGAGGCGCGGATACGCAGTATTTT
-,TRBV6-5,few,TRBJ1-1,CASSYSPVMNTEAFF,TGTGCCAGCAGTTACTCACCGGTAATGAACACTGAAGCTTTCTTT
TRBD2,TRBV7-9,-,TRBJ2-7,CASSFSTSWPYEQYF,TGTGCCAGCAGCTTCTCGACTAGCTGGCCCTACGAGCAGTACTTC
TRBD1,TRBV19,-,TRBJ2-1,CASHQPGQRASEQFF,TGTGCCAGTCATCAGCCGGGACAGCGTGCAAGTGAGCAGTTCTTC
TRBD1,TRBV27,-,TRBJ2-1,CASSSQGANEQFF,TGTGCCAGCAGCTCTCAGGGGGCCAATGAGCAGTTCTTC
TRBD2,TRBV2,-,TRBJ2-1,CASRGPSGNTNSYNEQFF,TGTGCCAGCAGGGGTCCTAGCGGAAACACCAACTCCTACAATGAGCAGTTCTTC
-,TRBV28,-,TRBJ2-1,CASSLIRTEQFF,TGTGCCAGCAGTTTAATACGGACAGAGCAGTTCTTC
TRBD2,TRBV10-1,large,TRBJ2-7,CASSLAGGYEQYF,TGCGCCAGCAGTTTAGCGGGAGGCTACGAGCAGTACTTC
TRBD1,TRBV27,-,TRBJ1-1,CASRGTTGGYGAFF,TGTGCCAGCAGGGGGACGACAGGGGGCTACGGAGCTTTCTTT
TRBD2,TRBV19,few,TRBJ2-7,CASSPGLAGSYEQYF,TGTGCCAGTAGCCCGGGACTAGCGGGGTCCTACGAGCAGTACTTC
TRBD2,TRBV7-9,-,TRBJ2-3,CASRSSGRATDTQYF,TGTGCCAGCAGATCTAGCGGGAGGGCCACAGATACGCAGTATTTT
-,TRBV4-3,-,TRBJ1-1,CASSRLVNTEAFF,TGCGCCAGCAGCCGGTTAGTGAACACTGAAGCTTTCTTT
-,TRBV4-1,-,TRBJ2-2,CASSQVYGQNTGELFF,TGCGCCAGCAGCCAAGTCTACGGACAGAACACCGGGGAGCTGTTTTTT
-,TRBV6-1,-,TRBJ1-5,CASSEGHLNQPQHF,TGTGCCAGCAGTGAAGGTCATTTGAATCAGCCCCAGCATTTT
TRBD1,TRBV6-4,few,TRBJ1-5,CASSDHGGTGYSNQPQHF,TGTGCCAGCAGTGATCATGGCGGGACAGGGTATAGCAATCAGCCCCAGCATTTT
TRBD1,TRBV19,-,TRBJ1-2,CASSSTGGANGYTF,TGTGCCAGTAGTTCGACAGGGGGCGCGAATGGCTACACCTTC
-,TRBV5-6,-,TRBJ1-3,CASSFMSSGNTIYF,TGTGCCAGCAGCTTCATGAGCTCTGGAAACACCATATATTTT
TRBD2,TRBV5-1,-,TRBJ2-1,CASSFPKAGTSGNHEQFF,TGCGCCAGCAGCTTCCCGAAAGCCGGGACTAGCGGGAATCATGAGCAGTTCTTC
TRBD1,TRBV2,-,TRBJ2-4,CASMGQGILAKNIQYF,TGTGCCAGCATGGGACAGGGAATTCTAGCCAAAAACATTCAGTACTTC
-,TRBV27,-,TRBJ2-7,CASSPFLAGSYEQYF,TGTGCCAGCTCCCCTTTTCTGGCGGGGTCCTACGAGCAGTACTTC
TRBD1,TRBV5-1,few,TRBJ2-2,CASSLGSAGGTSGELFF,TGCGCCAGCAGCTTGGGTAGTGCAGGGGGCACGAGCGGGGAGCTGTTTTTT
-,TRBV20-1,-,TRBJ2-7,CSLPGNYEQYF,TGCAGTCTTCCGGGGAACTACGAGCAGTACTTC
TRBD1,TRBV6-1,-,TRBJ2-7,CASSVVGQGAQSEQYF,TGTGCCAGCAGTGTCGTGGGGCAGGGGGCGCAGAGCGAGCAGTACTTC
TRBD1,TRBV18,once,TRBJ1-5,CASSPTGGYNQPQHF,TGTGCCAGCTCACCGACAGGGGGTTACAATCAGCCCCAGCATTTT
-,TRBV7-2,-,TRBJ2-7,CASSYRVDEQYF,TGTGCCAGCAGCTACAGGGTTGACGAGCAGTACTTC
TRBD1,TRBV30,-,TRBJ2-2,CAWAGTGNTGELFF,TGTGCCTGGGCCGGGACAGGAAACACCGGGGAGCTGTTTTTT
TRBD2,TRBV5-6,-,TRBJ2-1,CASSFLGRVSYNEQFF,TGTGCCAGCAGCTTCCTGGGGAGGGTCTCCTACAATGAGCAGTTCTTC
-,TRBV30,-,TRBJ1-4,CAWSVAGRENEKLFF,TGTGCCTGGAGTGTAGCCGGGAGAGAGAATGAAAAACTGTTTTTT
-,TRBV4-2,-,TRBJ2-7,CASSQDGRVGEQYF,TGTGCCAGCAGCCAAGATGGCAGGGTAGGCGAGCAGTACTTC
-,TRBV5-1,few,TRBJ2-3,CASRGRDTDTQYF,TGCGCCAGCAGAGGACGGGACACAGATACGCAGTATTTT
TRBD2,TRBV28,few,TRBJ2-5,CASSSPGLAQETQYF,TGTGCCAGCAGTTCGCCGGGACTAGCGCAAGAGACCCAGTACTTC
TRBD1,TRBV4-2,once,TRBJ1-1,CASSQDTAGRGAFF,TGTGCCAGCAGCCAAGATACGGCAGGCAGGGGGGCTTTCTTT
TRBD1,TRBV27,-,TRBJ1-2,CASSLSGQGVNYGYTF,TGTGCCAGCAGTTTATCGGGACAGGGGGTTAACTATGGCTACACCTTC
-,TRBV11-2,medium-sized,TRBJ2-7,CASSWEDRTSYEQYF,TGTGCCAGCAGCTGGGAGGACAGGACCTCCTACGAGCAGTACTTC
-,TRBV10-3,-,TRBJ1-2,CAISGQANYGYTF,TGTGCCATCAGTGGTCAGGCGAACTATGGCTACACCTTC
TRBD1,TRBV6-5,once,TRBJ1-1,CASRSQGGTEAFF,TGTGCCAGCAGGTCACAGGGGGGCACTGAAGCTTTCTTT